This is a list of T cell receptor beta chains from one sample in a study of regulatory T cells in long-lasting Graves disease. MiXCR was run by TCRdb on the multiplex PCR reads, yielding one entry per CDR3 protein. The sample holds roughly 360,000 distinct CDR3 sequences, approximately 12% seen once. These data also featured in a second study, about T cells in Graves' hyperthyroidism and ophthalmopathy.

Sequencing was performed on peripheral blood mononuclear cells (PBMCs), taken at new diagnosis, from a patient treated with antithyroid drugs. The source of these receptors is a woman aged 18-29 years with Graves disease. The CDR3 runs from the conserved cysteine through the conserved F or W. A D gene is named only where the DNA matches it firmly. Some rows mark clone size as missing; the rest say once, few, many or name a class of expanded clone.

clone size: -; J gene: TRBJ1-1; D gene: -; V gene: TRBV19; CDR3 protein: CASSPRWYEAFF; CDR3 DNA: TGTGCCAGTAGCCCCAGGTGGTATGAAGCTTTCTTT
clone size: many; J gene: TRBJ2-7; D gene: TRBD2; V gene: TRBV27; CDR3 protein: CASSYGRGTIYEQYF; CDR3 DNA: TGTGCCAGCAGCTATGGGCGGGGGACCATCTACGAGCAGTACTTC
clone size: -; J gene: TRBJ2-2; D gene: -; V gene: TRBV7-2; CDR3 protein: CASSLGGFTGELFF; CDR3 DNA: TGTGCCAGCAGCTTAGGTGGTTTCACCGGGGAGCTGTTTTTT
clone size: -; J gene: TRBJ1-1; D gene: -; V gene: TRBV25-1; CDR3 protein: CASSRRTGTLRLNTEAFF; CDR3 DNA: TGTGCCAGCAGTCGCCGGACGGGCACCCTTAGATTGAACACTGAAGCTTTCTTT
clone size: many; J gene: TRBJ1-4; D gene: -; V gene: TRBV7-8; CDR3 protein: CASSPRTATNEKLFF; CDR3 DNA: TGTGCCAGCAGCCCACGGACAGCAACTAATGAAAAACTGTTTTTT
clone size: few; J gene: TRBJ2-1; D gene: -; V gene: TRBV19; CDR3 protein: CASSTLLREQFF; CDR3 DNA: TGTGCCAGTAGTACGCTCCTCAGGGAACAGTTCTTC
clone size: -; J gene: TRBJ2-2; D gene: TRBD1; V gene: TRBV6-1; CDR3 protein: CASRAGGSGELFF; CDR3 DNA: TGTGCCAGCAGGGCAGGGGGCTCGGGGGAGCTGTTTTTT
clone size: many; J gene: TRBJ2-7; D gene: TRBD2; V gene: TRBV29-1; CDR3 protein: CSASSGSWNEQYF; CDR3 DNA: TGCAGCGCAAGTAGCGGGAGCTGGAACGAGCAGTACTTC
clone size: many; J gene: TRBJ2-1; D gene: -; V gene: TRBV12-5; CDR3 protein: CASGLDTQTYNEQFF; CDR3 DNA: TGTGCTAGTGGTTTAGATACACAGACCTACAATGAGCAGTTCTTC
clone size: many; J gene: TRBJ1-2; D gene: -; V gene: TRBV20-1; CDR3 protein: CSARDRGSGYTF; CDR3 DNA: TGCAGTGCTAGAGACAGGGGAAGTGGCTACACCTTC
clone size: few; J gene: TRBJ2-2; D gene: -; V gene: TRBV10-3; CDR3 protein: CAISELQPNTGELFF; CDR3 DNA: TGTGCCATCAGTGAGTTACAGCCGAACACCGGGGAGCTGTTTTTT
clone size: many; J gene: TRBJ1-4; D gene: -; V gene: TRBV27; CDR3 protein: CASSLFGRLNEKLFF; CDR3 DNA: TGTGCCAGCAGTTTGTTCGGACGGCTTAATGAAAAACTGTTTTTT
clone size: many; J gene: TRBJ2-2; D gene: -; V gene: TRBV28; CDR3 protein: CASSFFTGELFF; CDR3 DNA: TGTGCCAGCAGTTTCTTCACCGGGGAGCTGTTTTTT
clone size: -; J gene: TRBJ2-1; D gene: TRBD2; V gene: TRBV7-3; CDR3 protein: CASSHRGGEQFF; CDR3 DNA: TGTGCCAGCAGCCATCGGGGGGGTGAGCAGTTCTTC
clone size: many; J gene: TRBJ2-7; D gene: -; V gene: TRBV7-8; CDR3 protein: CASSFLNGNLFYEQYF; CDR3 DNA: TGTGCCAGCAGCTTTTTAAACGGGAACCTATTCTACGAGCAGTACTTC
clone size: many; J gene: TRBJ2-1; D gene: -; V gene: TRBV3-1; CDR3 protein: CASSQGRGGGYNEQFF; CDR3 DNA: TGTGCCAGCAGCCAAGGTCGCGGGGGCGGTTACAATGAGCAGTTCTTC
clone size: many; J gene: TRBJ1-2; D gene: -; V gene: TRBV7-2; CDR3 protein: CASSLDRNGYTF; CDR3 DNA: TGTGCCAGCAGCTTAGACAGGAACGGCTACACCTTC
clone size: many; J gene: TRBJ1-1; D gene: -; V gene: TRBV19; CDR3 protein: CASTIHPGQLIPNTEAFF; CDR3 DNA: TGTGCCAGTACCATCCACCCTGGACAGCTTATTCCAAACACTGAAGCTTTCTTT
clone size: few; J gene: TRBJ2-3; D gene: TRBD1; V gene: TRBV3-1; CDR3 protein: CASSLTGDEDTQYF; CDR3 DNA: TGTGCCAGCAGCCTGACAGGGGACGAAGATACGCAGTATTTT
clone size: -; J gene: TRBJ1-1; D gene: -; V gene: TRBV29-1; CDR3 protein: CSVKASNTEAFF; CDR3 DNA: TGCAGCGTTAAAGCCTCGAACACTGAAGCTTTCTTT
clone size: -; J gene: TRBJ2-6; D gene: TRBD1; V gene: TRBV4-3; CDR3 protein: CASSHVWDRGDSGANVLTF; CDR3 DNA: TGCGCCAGCAGCCACGTTTGGGACAGGGGGGACTCTGGGGCCAACGTCCTGACTTTC
clone size: -; J gene: TRBJ1-1; D gene: TRBD1; V gene: TRBV9; CDR3 protein: CASSPQTGVDRAFF; CDR3 DNA: TGTGCCAGCAGCCCCCAGACAGGGGTGGACCGGGCTTTCTTT
clone size: many; J gene: TRBJ2-1; D gene: -; V gene: TRBV29-1; CDR3 protein: CSVRPLNNEQFF; CDR3 DNA: TGCAGCGTCCGCCCGCTAAACAATGAGCAGTTCTTC
clone size: many; J gene: TRBJ2-3; D gene: TRBD1; V gene: TRBV7-3; CDR3 protein: CASSLSPSTGERADTQYF; CDR3 DNA: TGTGCCAGCAGCTTAAGTCCCTCGACAGGGGAACGGGCAGATACGCAGTATTTT
clone size: few; J gene: TRBJ2-7; D gene: -; V gene: TRBV4-1; CDR3 protein: CASSQELQGWGYEQYF; CDR3 DNA: TGCGCCAGCAGCCAAGAACTACAGGGTTGGGGCTACGAGCAGTACTTC